There are a few counts of the clone carrying this T cell receptor beta chain. Its cognate antigen is unknown. The data were taken from a study of cytomegalovirus exposure and HLA in healthy donors. Broader study findings: The study designated 150 or so TCR beta chains cytomegalovirus-associated.

Germline V lookup: CDR1 SGHDT, CDR2 YYEEEE. The ends were cut back, 4 bases at V and 8 bases at J, with 18 bases in the middle. The CDR3 spans 15 residues. Both 60 Vbeta primers and 13 Jbeta primers went into the PCR. The table came from immunoSEQ multiplex PCR; TCRdb's copy has only in-frame clones and leaves some out. Found here are about 120,000 clones, around three quarters of them singletons; the top ten hold around 5.8%. Sequencing was done on a sample of PBMCs. The V and J genes are TRBV5-6 and TRBJ1-4; weak D call: TRBD1 (6 bases). The TCR sequence derives from a man in his late teens or twenties in good health and CMV-seropositive. The CDR3 is CASSAAGGAYEKLFF. The CDR3 DNA reads as TGTGCCAGCAGCGCAGCTGGGGGCGCTTACGAAAAACTGTTTTTT.